This entry describes one T cell receptor (beta chain). Germline CDR1 is SGHAT and CDR2 is FQNNGV. V gave up 1 base and J gave up 0 bases, with 14 bases separating them. The CDR3 sequence is 17 residues long. The data were obtained in a study of blood T cell repertoires in COVID-19. Per the original data handling: Amplification with reference gene primers provided the estimates of nucleated cell counts. TCRdb keeps only in-frame clones here, not all; method: immunoSEQ multiplex PCR. V and J calls plus clone size are reproduced from that table; the DNA served to infer D and trimming. The sample holds 300,000 to 350,000 clones, around 90% seen once.

The clonotype comes from a young man who had recovered from COVID-19. The sequenced material came from PBMCs or T cells enriched from blood (not recorded which). This chain links TRBV11-2 with TRBJ2-3; D is uncertain. CDR3 nucleotide sequence: TGTGCCAGCAGCTTAGTGTTGCGGTCCCGTAGCACAGATACGCAGTATTTT. Protein product: CASSLVLRSRSTDTQYF.